This TCR beta chain appears in the sequencing data of a study of T cell changes during pregnancy in multiple sclerosis. Data came from immunoSEQ multiplex PCR; TCRdb stores just in-frame clones and leaves some out. Of around 30,000 clones in the sample, around 90% are singletons; the top ten hold 3.5%. The V and J ends lost 2 bases and 2 bases respectively, with 12 bases between them. This CDR3 contains 15 residues. CDR1 and CDR2 from the germline V gene are SGHTA and FQGNSA. A single count supports this clone. The input for sequencing was CD8+ T cells from peripheral blood mononuclear cells, taken in the third trimester of pregnancy. The rearrangement links TRBV7-2 to TRBJ2-5; D possibly corresponds to TRBD1 (5 bases). This receptor was taken from a female donor with multiple sclerosis, enrolled in a pregnancy study. CDR3 protein: CASSLWGLEQETQYF. In DNA form, the CDR3 reads TGTGCCAGCAGCTTATGGGGCCTAGAGCAAGAGACCCAGTACTTC.